Each of the 19 T cell receptor beta chains below was sequenced from the same sample in a study of cytomegalovirus exposure and HLA in healthy donors. PCR involved 60 Vbeta and 13 Jbeta primers. Data came from immunoSEQ multiplex PCR; TCRdb stores just in-frame clones and leaves some out. Of about 98,000 clones in the sample, more than 60% were seen once. Material for sequencing was PBMCs. These receptor sequences come from a man between 18 and 35 years old in good health and CMV-seropositive.

About this clone: Different DNA sequences within this sample yield the same CDR3. The chain employs TRBV15 and TRBJ1-2, with a tentative D call TRBD1 (5 bases). The CDR3 spans 14 residues. V shed 1 base and J shed 2 bases, with 8 bases lying between them. Germline values: CDR1 LNHNV, CDR2 YYDKDF (reference sequence). DNA for the CDR3: TGTGCCACCAGCAGAGGCGGGGGGAACTATGGCTACACCTTC. Amino acid sequence: CATSRGGGNYGYTF.

In nucleotides, the CDR3 is TGTGCCACCGGAGGCGGACAGGGCTCAGATACGCAGTATTTT. As protein: CATGGGQGSDTQYF. V and J are TRBV10-3 and TRBJ2-3; TRBD1 matches 8 bases. The V segment lost 10 bases and the J segment 4 bases; nucleotides outside the gene matches: 10. This CDR3 is 14 amino acids long. Germline V gene data show CDR1 as ENHRY and CDR2 as SYGVKD.

The V call is TRBV6-1, the J call TRBJ1-5; D possibly corresponds to TRBD1 (6 bases). The V gene lost 1 base and the J gene lost 5 bases, with 18 bases spanning the gap. In germline, CDR1 is MNHNS, CDR2 SASEGT. The CDR3 length is 17 residues. The CDR3 protein is CASSEGTRGRGDQPQHF. CDR3 coding DNA: TGTGCCAGCAGTGAAGGCACCAGGGGCAGGGGCGATCAGCCCCAGCATTTT.

Concerning this clone: In the same sample, other DNA sequences code for this CDR3. V usage is TRBV13 and J usage is TRBJ2-5; TRBD2 matches 12 bases. Germline V gives CDR1 PRHDT, CDR2 FYEKMQ (reference sequence). CDR3 length equals 16 residues. Unmatched junction bases numbered 9, after V lost 6 bases and J lost 4 bases. The CDR3 DNA follows: TGTGCCAGCAGTCTGTACGGGGGACTAGCGGGAGAGACCCAGTACTTC. Protein: CASSLYGGLAGETQYF. Full variable domain (remainder filled in from reference TRBV13 and TRBJ2-5): AAGVIQSPRHLIKEKRETATLKCYPIPRHDTVYWYQQGPGQDPQFLISFYEKMQSDKGSIPDRFSAQQFSDYHSELNMSSLELGDSALYFCASSLYGGLAGETQYFGPGTRLLVL.

V and J are TRBV5-5 and TRBJ1-2; D not certain. V lost 1 base and J 1 base, leaving 11 bases between the germline ends. The germline CDR1 and CDR2 sequences are SGHKS and YYEKEE (reference sequence). CDR3 length equals 15 residues. The CDR3 protein is CASSLWPDDNYGYTF. CDR3 in DNA: TGTGCCAGCAGCTTGTGGCCAGATGATAACTATGGCTACACCTTC.

The V call is TRBV6-5, the J call TRBJ2-1; D perhaps matches TRBD1 (5 bases). CDR1 is MNHEY and CDR2 is SVGAGI in the germline V gene. Trimming stripped 0 bases from V and 9 bases from J, with 12 bases between. The CDR3 is made up of 14 amino acids. CDR3 amino acids: CASSYSTQGGEQFF. DNA for the CDR3: TGTGCCAGCAGTTACTCGACGCAGGGTGGTGAGCAGTTCTTC.

This clone was picked up a small number of times. J is TRBJ1-1 and V is TRBV30; D may be TRBD1 (5 bases). Germline CDR1 GTSNPN, CDR2 SVGIG (reference sequence). Trimming stripped 4 bases from V and 2 bases from J, with 11 bases between. The CDR3 sequence is 13 residues long. CDR3 sequence: CAWIGAGNTEAFF. CDR3 coding DNA: TGTGCCTGGATTGGGGCCGGAAACACTGAAGCTTTCTTT.

CDR3 coding DNA: TGTGCCAGCAATACGGATCAGGGAGGAAGCTCTGGGGCCAACGTCCTGACTTTC. It is translated as CASNTDQGGSSGANVLTF. The J gene is TRBJ2-6, the V gene TRBV2, with a possible D match to TRBD2 (6 bases). CDR1 is SNHLY and CDR2 is FYNNEI in the germline V gene. The ends were cut back, 7 bases at V and 0 bases at J, with 19 bases in the middle. This CDR3 region has 18 residues.

V usage is TRBV6-4 and J usage is TRBJ2-1; D is ambiguous. The CDR3 is made up of 13 amino acids. Germline CDR1 and CDR2: MRHNA and SNTAGT. Trimming removed 4 bases at V and 7 bases at J, with 11 bases between. The CDR3 sequence: CASSVEVLNEQFF. The CDR3 coding sequence is TGTGCCAGCAGTGTAGAAGTTTTGAATGAGCAGTTCTTC.

The chain carries TRBV18 and TRBJ1-5; 8 bases are a match to TRBD1. With V trimmed by 3 bases and J by 5 bases, 3 bases remained unmatched. The germline CDR1 and CDR2 sequences are KGHSH and LQKENI. The CDR3 sequence is 14 residues long. CDR3 protein: CASSPDRADQPQHF. The CDR3 region has the DNA TGTGCCAGCTCACCGGACAGGGCGGATCAGCCCCAGCATTTT.

The chain employs TRBV4-2 and TRBJ2-5; maybe TRBD2 (6 bases). The V end lost 2 bases, the J end lost 3 bases, and 7 bases lay between the germline ends. Germline loops: CDR1 LGHNA, CDR2 YNFKEQ. This CDR3 has 13 residues. The CDR3 DNA reads as TGTGCCAGCAGCCAAAAGCGGGAAGAGACCCAGTACTTC. Protein product: CASSQKREETQYF.

The chain couples TRBV28 to TRBJ2-5; weak D call: TRBD2 (5 bases). The germline CDR1 and CDR2 sequences are MDHEN and SYDVKM. This CDR3 comprises 15 residues. Trimming removed 6 bases from V and 4 bases from J, with 18 bases in between. CDR3 in DNA: TGTGCCAGCAGACCGCCGCTACTAGTTGGAGAGACCCAGTACTTC. Amino acid sequence: CASRPPLLVGETQYF.

This rearrangement joins TRBV28 to TRBJ1-5, with unresolved D. The CDR3 has 11 amino acids. CDR1 and CDR2 from the germline V gene are MDHEN and SYDVKM. V shed 7 bases and J shed 6 bases, with 7 bases lying between them. The CDR3, as DNA: TGTGCCAGCACGGGAGGTCAGCCCCAGCATTTT. This sequence encodes CASTGGQPQHF.

J is TRBJ2-7 and V is TRBV5-6; the match to TRBD2 covers 7 bases. Germline-derived CDR1 and CDR2 are SGHDT and YYEEEE. V trimming: 3 bases; J trimming: 2 bases; junction bases outside the gene matches: 8. The CDR3 contains 15 residues. The CDR3 spells CASSSVGGSPYEQYF. In DNA form, the CDR3 reads TGTGCCAGCAGCTCCGTGGGGGGGTCCCCCTACGAGCAGTACTTC.

The chain recombines TRBV6-5 with TRBJ2-5; the D gene is possibly TRBD2 (6 bases). The CDR3 covers 15 residues. Germline CDR1 is MNHEY and CDR2 is SVGAGI. The V and J ends lost 7 bases and 5 bases respectively, with 20 bases between them. The CDR3 nucleotides read TGTGCCAGCACAGATTCCGGGAGCCGCGGGGAGACCCAGTACTTC. It codes for CASTDSGSRGETQYF.

This chain uses TRBV19 with TRBJ1-5; possible D gene TRBD1, 5 bases. Per the germline V gene, CDR1 is LNHDA and CDR2 is SQIVND (reference sequence). V was clipped by 5 bases and J by 0 bases, with 20 bases between them. The CDR3 has 18 residues. DNA for the CDR3: TGTGCCAGTAGTGCAAGGGTTTTGGACATCGGTAGCAATCAGCCCCAGCATTTT. Translation gives CASSARVLDIGSNQPQHF. Full variable domain (remainder filled in from reference TRBV19 and TRBJ1-5): DGGITQSPKYLFRKEGQNVTLSCEQNLNHDAMYWYRQDPGQGLRLIYYSQIVNDFQKGDIAEGYSVSREKKESFPLTVTSAQKNPTAFYLCASSARVLDIGSNQPQHFGDGTRLSIL.

This clone was recorded a few times. The rearrangement uses TRBV7-6 and TRBJ1-1, with 7 bases that match TRBD1. The CDR3 loop spans 14 amino acids. Germline CDR1 and CDR2: SGHVS and FNYEAQ. The V segment lost 5 bases and the J segment 1 base; nucleotides outside the gene matches: 4. The CDR3 sequence is CASSPGTANTEAFF. CDR3 nucleotide sequence: TGTGCCAGCAGCCCCGGGACAGCGAACACTGAAGCTTTCTTT.

The V call is TRBV28, the J call TRBJ1-5, with TRBD1 matching over 7 bases. Germline V gene data show CDR1 as MDHEN and CDR2 as SYDVKM. The ends lost 7 bases at V and 6 bases at J; junction bases unmatched: 9. The CDR3 contains 14 residues. CDR3 sequence (DNA): TGTGCCAGCACCCTTTTAGGGGGCGGTCAGCCCCAGCATTTT. Translation: CASTLLGGGQPQHF.

The chain links TRBV29-1 to TRBJ1-3, with 7 bases that match TRBD1. CDR1 and CDR2 (germline): SQVTM, ANQGSEA. CDR3 length: 13 amino acids. V lost 7 bases to trimming and J lost 2 bases; unmatched junction nucleotides: 5. CDR3: CSARQGTGNTIYF. CDR3 nucleotides: TGCAGCGCCCGACAGGGTACTGGAAACACCATATATTTT.